This TCR beta chain was retrieved from a study of T cell clonality in common variable immunodeficiency. General study points: Reportedly, TCR beta sequences from common variable immunodeficiency showed fewer deletions and N-nucleotide insertions.

The data were produced by immunoSEQ multiplex PCR, yet TCRdb's version contains in-frame clones alone and is incomplete. This sample has tens of thousands of clones, each found more than once. This clone was counted at least ten times. What it recognizes is unknown. The read stops 3 residues short of the end of the CDR3; the missing end is completed from the germline J gene. The CDR3 is 14 amino acids. V shed 4 bases and J shed 0 bases, with 13 bases lying between them. Looked up from germline, CDR1 is GTSNPN and CDR2 is SVGIG (reference sequence). Sequenced sample: peripheral blood mononuclear cells. The clonotype was recovered from a human donor with common variable immunodeficiency. The chain combines TRBV30 with TRBJ2-7; D possibly matches TRBD1 or TRBD2 (5 bases each). The sequenced CDR3 bases are TGTGCCTGGAACGGAGGACAAAACTCCTACGAG. Its protein is CAWNGGQNSYE. The whole CDR3 sequence is CAWNGGQNSYEQYF.